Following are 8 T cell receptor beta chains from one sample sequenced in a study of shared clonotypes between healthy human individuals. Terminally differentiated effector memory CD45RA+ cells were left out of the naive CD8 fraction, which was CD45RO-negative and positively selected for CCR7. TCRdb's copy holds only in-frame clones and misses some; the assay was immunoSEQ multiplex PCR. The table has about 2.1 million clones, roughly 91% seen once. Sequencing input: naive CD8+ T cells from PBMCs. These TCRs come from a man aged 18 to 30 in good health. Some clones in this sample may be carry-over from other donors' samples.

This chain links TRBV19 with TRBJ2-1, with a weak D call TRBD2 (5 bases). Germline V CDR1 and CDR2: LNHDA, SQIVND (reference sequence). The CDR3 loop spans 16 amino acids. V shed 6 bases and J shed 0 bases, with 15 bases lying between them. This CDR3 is CASSPGGASSYNEQFF. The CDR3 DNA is TGTGCCAGTAGCCCCGGAGGTGCAAGCTCCTACAATGAGCAGTTCTTC.

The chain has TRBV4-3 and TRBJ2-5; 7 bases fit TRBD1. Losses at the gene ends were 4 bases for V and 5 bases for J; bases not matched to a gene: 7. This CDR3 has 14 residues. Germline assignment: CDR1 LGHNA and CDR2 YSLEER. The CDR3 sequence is CASSPGQATETQYF. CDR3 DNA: TGCGCCAGCAGCCCCGGACAGGCCACCGAGACCCAGTACTTC.

CDR3 nucleotides: TGTGCCAGCAGTTATTTAAACGGCCATCCCTACGAGCAGTACTTC. Translating it yields CASSYLNGHPYEQYF. This chain connects TRBV27 to TRBJ2-7; D is ambiguous. Trimming removed 4 bases at V and 2 bases at J, with 15 bases between. CDR1 and CDR2 (germline): MNHEY, SMNVEV (reference sequence). The CDR3 has 15 amino acids.

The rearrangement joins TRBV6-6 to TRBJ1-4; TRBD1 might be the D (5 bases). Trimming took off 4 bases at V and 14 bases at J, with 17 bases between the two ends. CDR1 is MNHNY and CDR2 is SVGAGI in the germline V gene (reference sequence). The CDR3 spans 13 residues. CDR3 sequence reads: CASSSRLPEGLFF. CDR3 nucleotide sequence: TGTGCCAGCAGTTCCCGACTTCCCGAGGGGCTGTTTTTT.

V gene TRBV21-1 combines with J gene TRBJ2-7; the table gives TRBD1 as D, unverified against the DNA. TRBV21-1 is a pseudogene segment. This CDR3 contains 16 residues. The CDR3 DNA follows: TGTGCCAGCCGCTACGGGACAGGCCCTTTTTCCTACGAGCAGTACTTC. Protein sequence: CASRYGTGPFSYEQYF.

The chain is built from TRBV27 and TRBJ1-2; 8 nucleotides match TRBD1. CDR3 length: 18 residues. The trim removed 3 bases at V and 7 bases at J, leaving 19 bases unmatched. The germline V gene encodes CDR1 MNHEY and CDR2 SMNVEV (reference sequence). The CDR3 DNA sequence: TGTGCCAGCAGTTTTGGTTCCCGGGGACAGGCCGTTAAGGGTGGCTACACCTTC. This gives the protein CASSFGSRGQAVKGGYTF.

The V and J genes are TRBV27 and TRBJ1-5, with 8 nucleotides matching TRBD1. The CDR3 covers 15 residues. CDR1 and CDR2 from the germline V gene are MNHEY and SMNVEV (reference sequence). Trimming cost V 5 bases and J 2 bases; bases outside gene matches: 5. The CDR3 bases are TGTGCCAGCAGTCAGACAGGGGCGGGCAATCAGCCCCAGCATTTT. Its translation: CASSQTGAGNQPQHF.

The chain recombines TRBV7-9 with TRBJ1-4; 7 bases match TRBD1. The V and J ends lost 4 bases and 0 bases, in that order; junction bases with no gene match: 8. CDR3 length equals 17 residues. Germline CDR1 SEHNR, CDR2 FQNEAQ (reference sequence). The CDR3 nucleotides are TGTGCCAGCAGCTCCCCCCGGACAGGCCCAACTAATGAAAAACTGTTTTTT. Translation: CASSSPRTGPTNEKLFF.